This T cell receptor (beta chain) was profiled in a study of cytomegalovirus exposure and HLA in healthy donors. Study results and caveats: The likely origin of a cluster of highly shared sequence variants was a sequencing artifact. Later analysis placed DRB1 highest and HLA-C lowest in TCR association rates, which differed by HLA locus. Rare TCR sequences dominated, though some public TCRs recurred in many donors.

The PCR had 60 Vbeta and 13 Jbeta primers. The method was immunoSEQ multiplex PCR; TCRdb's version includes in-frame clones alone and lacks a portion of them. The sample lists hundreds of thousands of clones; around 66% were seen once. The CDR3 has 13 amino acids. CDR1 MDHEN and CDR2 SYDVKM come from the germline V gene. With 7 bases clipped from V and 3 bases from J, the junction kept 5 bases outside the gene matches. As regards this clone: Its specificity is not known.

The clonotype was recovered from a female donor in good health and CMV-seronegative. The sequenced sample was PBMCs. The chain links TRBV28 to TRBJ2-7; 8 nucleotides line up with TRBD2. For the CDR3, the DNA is TGTGCCAGCAACGGCGGGGGGCTCTACGAGCAGTACTTC. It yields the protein CASNGGGLYEQYF.